This entry lists 9 T cell receptor beta chains sequenced from one sample in a study of T cell responses to AZD1222 COVID-19 vaccine. Using immunoSEQ multiplex PCR, the repertoire was profiled, and TCRdb retains in-frame clones only, with some absent. The top ten hold 1.5% to 2% of the sample, which has just over 150,000 clones, 90% seen once. Material: peripheral blood, obtained on day 0 of AZD1222 vaccination. The receptors were sampled from an adult in good health.

The gene calls are TRBV3-1 (or the pseudogene TRBV3-2) and TRBJ2-2; TRBD1 agrees at 7 bases. CDR3 length: 16 amino acids. Germline CDR1 and CDR2: LGHDT and YNNKEL (reference sequence). The J segment lost 0 bases and the V segment lost 4 bases, leaving 5 bases of the junction unmatched. The CDR3 sequence: CASSRQGQSNTGELFF. The DNA of the CDR3 is TGTGCCAGCAGCCGGCAGGGACAGTCGAACACCGGGGAGCTGTTTTTT.

The DNA of the CDR3 is TGTGCCAGCAGCCCCCGACTAGCGGGTTTAAGCGAGCAGTACTTC. Translating gives CASSPRLAGLSEQYF. This chain connects TRBV9 to TRBJ2-7, with TRBD2 matching over 10 bases. The trim removed 4 bases at V and 6 bases at J, leaving 10 bases unmatched. The germline gives CDR1 SGDLS, CDR2 YYNGEE. This CDR3 has 15 amino acids.

The V gene is TRBV19, the J gene TRBJ2-7; TRBD2 matches 11 bases. Germline loops: CDR1 LNHDA, CDR2 SQIVND (reference sequence). The CDR3 sequence is 15 residues long. V trimming: 2 bases; J trimming: 3 bases; junction bases outside the gene matches: 3. This chain's CDR3 is CASSIKGLAVYEQYF. The CDR3, as DNA: TGTGCCAGTAGTATAAAGGGACTAGCGGTCTACGAGCAGTACTTC.

This rearrangement joins TRBV20-1 to TRBJ2-1; D not resolved. Germline V gives CDR1 DFQATT, CDR2 SNEGSKA (reference sequence). The CDR3 covers 11 residues. V was cut by 3 bases and J by 5 bases, with 5 bases left in between. The CDR3 protein is CSASRNNEQFF. CDR3 DNA: TGCAGTGCTAGCCGAAACAATGAGCAGTTCTTC.

This rearrangement joins TRBV6-1 to TRBJ1-5, with 7 nucleotides matching TRBD1. The CDR3 totals 20 residues. Germline CDR1 is MNHNS and CDR2 is SASEGT. The trim removed 3 bases at V and 2 bases at J, leaving 19 bases unmatched. The CDR3 nucleotides read TGTGCCAGCAGTGAGATAAGGGAGACAGGGAGAAGTAGGCGCAATCAGCCCCAGCATTTT. This codes for CASSEIRETGRSRRNQPQHF.

The chain uses TRBV4-1 and TRBJ2-7, with 8 bases lining up with TRBD2. V gave up 0 bases and J gave up 2 bases; unmatched junction bases: 3. Looked up from germline, CDR1 is MGHRA and CDR2 is YSYEKL. The CDR3 totals 15 residues. This CDR3 is CASSQDSGDPYEQYF. The CDR3 nucleotides read TGCGCCAGCAGCCAAGATAGCGGGGACCCCTACGAGCAGTACTTC.

This chain links TRBV28 with TRBJ2-7; possible D gene TRBD1, 6 bases. Per the germline V gene, CDR1 is MDHEN and CDR2 is SYDVKM. The V gene lost 5 bases and the J gene lost 0 bases, with 14 bases spanning the gap. This CDR3 comprises 15 residues. The CDR3 DNA sequence: TGTGCCAGCAGTCCCGCGCCGGACAGCTCCTACGAGCAGTACTTC. It is translated as CASSPAPDSSYEQYF.

The rearrangement links TRBV28 to TRBJ1-2; D is uncertain. Trimming took 1 base from V and 3 from J, leaving 18 bases between them. In germline, CDR1 is MDHEN, CDR2 SYDVKM. The CDR3 runs 17 residues. The CDR3 coding sequence is TGTGCCAGCAGTTTATTTAGTGACGGAGCGAGCGACTATGGCTACACCTTC. This gives the protein CASSLFSDGASDYGYTF.

The gene calls are TRBV10-3 and TRBJ2-1; TRBD2 might be the D (6 bases). From germline, CDR1 is ENHRY and CDR2 SYGVKD. Trimming shortened V by 7 bases and J by 5 bases, and 6 bases separated the two germline ends. The CDR3 totals 11 residues. Here the CDR3 reads CAIKRDNEQFF. The CDR3 bases are TGTGCCATCAAGCGGGACAATGAGCAGTTCTTC.